These 16 T cell receptor beta chains were sequenced from one sample in a study of T cells after yellow fever vaccination (dated 2019 in TCRdb). Per the publication, the treatment or condition label means: live attenuated yellow fever vaccine strain. Libraries came from 5' RACE. Data came from an Illumina NovaSeq 6000. TCRdb reanalyzed the raw reads on its own, using fastp at Q25 for trimming and MiXCR for clone calling, and kept in-frame beta chains. Each record represents a unique CDR3 protein, reported with the most common genes and DNA among its rows. For this sample the table gives just over 250,000 distinct CDR3 sequences, of which over 4.5% were detected only once. The ten largest clones take up around 3.5% of the sample. The sequencing here drew on CD4+ T cells sorted from PBMCs, taken on the day of the yellow fever booster vaccination. Source of these receptors: a man aged 18-30 years who received the YFV17D yellow fever vaccine.

A few counts support this clonotype. V and J are TRBV21-1 and TRBJ2-3; the D call of TRBD2 is as the table states it, not checked on the DNA. TRBV21-1 is reported as a pseudogene. The CDR3 covers 15 residues. The CDR3 nucleotides are TGTGCCAGCAGCCGCCCGAGGGGCCCTCACGATACGCAGTATTTT. Translation: CASSRPRGPHDTQYF.

V and J are TRBV12-3 or TRBV12-4 and TRBJ1-6; 9 bases map to TRBD1. The trim removed 5 bases at V and 9 bases at J, leaving 11 bases unmatched. There are 16 residues in the CDR3. The CDR3 sequence: CASSANPGTGSSPLHF. CDR3 DNA sequence: TGTGCCAGCAGTGCGAACCCCGGGACAGGGAGTTCACCCCTCCACTTT.

The table lists this clonotype with many counts. The V call is TRBV6-2 or TRBV6-3, the J call TRBJ1-1, with TRBD1 identical over 9 bases. The V gene's germline CDR1 is MNHEY and CDR2 SVGEGT. The length of the CDR3 is 16 residues. The V segment lost 5 bases and the J segment 0 bases; nucleotides outside the gene matches: 7. In DNA, the CDR3 is TGTGCCAGCAGTCAACACGGGACAGGGATGAACACTGAAGCTTTCTTT. Its protein is CASSQHGTGMNTEAFF.

This clonotype was counted only a few times. V gene TRBV9 combines with J gene TRBJ1-4, with D possibly TRBD1 on 5 matching bases. The germline V gene encodes CDR1 SGDLS and CDR2 YYNGEE. The CDR3 has 15 residues. The V gene lost 0 bases and the J gene lost 10 bases, with 16 bases spanning the gap. This CDR3 reads CASSVAGRVGGKLFF. CDR3 coding DNA: TGTGCCAGCAGCGTAGCGGGCAGGGTCGGAGGAAAACTGTTTTTT.

This clonotype occurred a few times. The chain recombines TRBV7-9 with TRBJ2-5; TRBD1 is a possible D gene (6 bases). CDR3 length: 13 residues. Deletions cut 4 bases from V and 7 bases from J, with 13 bases between. Germline lookup yields CDR1 SEHNR and CDR2 FQNEAQ (reference sequence). The DNA for the CDR3 is TGTGCCAGCAGCTCAAGGGGGAGTGGGACCCAGTACTTC. Translating it yields CASSSRGSGTQYF.

This clonotype was observed a handful of times. V gene TRBV20-1 combines with J gene TRBJ2-7; possible D gene TRBD2, 5 bases. Germline CDR1 DFQATT, CDR2 SNEGSKA (reference sequence). The CDR3 has 13 residues. The CDR3 sequence is CSAAPPVVGPSSV. The DNA for the CDR3 is TGCAGTGCCGCACCGCCTGTGGTTGGTCCTAGCAGCGTC.

This chain links TRBV5-1 with TRBJ2-5; D is perhaps TRBD1 or TRBD2 (7 bases each). Germline CDR1 reads SGHRS; CDR2 reads YFSETQ. The CDR3 runs 14 residues. V lost 4 bases, J lost 3 bases, and 13 bases lay in between. CDR3 region: CASSTQGGEETQYF. CDR3 bases: TGCGCCAGCAGCACCCAGGGGGGGGAAGAGACCCAGTACTTC.

This clonotype occurred many times. The V and J genes are TRBV5-1 and TRBJ2-3; perhaps D is TRBD1 or TRBD2 (5 bases each). The V and J ends lost 0 bases and 3 bases respectively, with 14 bases between them. The CDR3 contains 16 residues. The germline V gene has CDR1 SGHRS and CDR2 YFSETQ. The CDR3 region is CASSLAGQGSTDTQYF. DNA for the CDR3: TGCGCCAGCAGCTTGGCGGGGCAGGGATCGACAGATACGCAGTATTTT.

The chain is built from TRBV3-1 and TRBJ1-5, with a possible D match to TRBD1 (5 bases). Germline CDR1 LGHDT, CDR2 YNNKEL (reference sequence). Trimming cost V 0 bases and J 7 bases, with 13 bases left between them. The CDR3 consists of 15 residues. The CDR3 is CASSQDSSRGQPQHF. In nucleotides, the CDR3 is TGTGCCAGCAGCCAAGATAGTTCTCGGGGGCAGCCCCAGCATTTT.

There are a few counts of this clonotype. The chain combines TRBV28 with TRBJ2-3, with TRBD1 matching 10 bases. Trimming at V came to 4 bases and at J to 4 bases, leaving 8 bases not matched to a gene. CDR3 length: 16 residues. CDR1 and CDR2 from the germline V gene are MDHEN and SYDVKM. CDR3 in amino acids: CASSWTPGTGADTQYF. The CDR3 region has the DNA TGTGCCAGCAGTTGGACTCCCGGGACAGGGGCAGATACGCAGTATTTT.

This clonotype has only a few counts. The V gene is TRBV5-1, the J gene TRBJ1-1; D is undetermined. The CDR3 is made up of 15 amino acids. Per germline, CDR1 SGHRS and CDR2 YFSETQ. Trimming pared 4 bases from V and 5 bases from J, leaving 18 bases between. The CDR3, as DNA: TGCGCCAGCAGCCTGGAGGGTCCGGAACTTACTGAAGCTTTCTTT. Protein sequence: CASSLEGPELTEAFF.

This clonotype was observed at least ten times. This rearrangement joins TRBV7-9 to TRBJ1-1, with D possibly being TRBD1 (5 bases). Germline V CDR1 and CDR2: SEHNR, FQNEAQ (reference sequence). This CDR3 spans 17 amino acids. Trimming took off 5 bases at V and 0 bases at J, with 19 bases between the two ends. This chain's CDR3 is CASSHGAGQIMNTEAFF. The CDR3 coding sequence is TGTGCCAGCAGCCACGGGGCAGGGCAGATAATGAACACTGAAGCTTTCTTT.

This clonotype came up a few times. The rearrangement joins TRBV20-1 to TRBJ1-2; D is ambiguous. In germline, CDR1 is DFQATT, CDR2 SNEGSKA (reference sequence). The germline V and J ends were trimmed by 5 bases and 4 bases, with 8 bases remaining between them. The CDR3 runs to 11 residues. Here the CDR3 DNA reads TGCAGTGCTGGGTCGGTCTATGGCTACACCTTC. Its translation is CSAGSVYGYTF.

CDR3 coding DNA: TGTGCCAGCCTAGGACTGCCGAGCACCGGGGAGCTGTTTTTT. This translates into CASLGLPSTGELFF. V is TRBV18 and J is TRBJ2-2, with D possibly matching TRBD2 (5 bases). The V end lost 8 bases, the J end lost 4 bases, and 14 bases lay between the germline ends. This CDR3 is built from 14 residues. Germline V gene lookup returns CDR1 KGHSH and CDR2 LQKENI.

V is TRBV6-2 or TRBV6-3 and J is TRBJ2-2; 9 bases match TRBD1. This CDR3 comprises 15 residues. Germline CDR1 and CDR2: MNHEY and SVGEGT. The V gene end was trimmed by 5 bases and the J gene end by 6 bases; junction bases not matched to a gene: 7. The CDR3 protein is CASSLRQGVSGELFF. Here the CDR3 DNA reads TGTGCCAGCAGTCTCAGACAGGGGGTCTCCGGGGAGCTGTTTTTT.

The J gene is TRBJ2-2, the V gene TRBV7-2; 9 bases are shared with TRBD2. V gave up 5 bases and J gave up 0 bases; unmatched junction bases: 10. The CDR3 contains 18 residues. Germline V gene lookup returns CDR1 SGHTA and CDR2 FQGNSA. The CDR3 region has the DNA TGTGCCAGCAGCCCACTCGGGCTAGCGGGAACGAACACCGGGGAGCTGTTTTTT. It encodes CASSPLGLAGTNTGELFF.